A single sample is the source of the 30 T cell receptor beta chains below, sequenced in a study of T cells in Graves' hyperthyroidism and ophthalmopathy (dated by TCRdb to about 2019). Library preparation used multiplex PCR. Sequencing instrument: Illumina HiSeq 2000. TCR beta CDR3 regions were amplified from RNA transcripts. The TCR CDR3 was subjected to a first round of RT-PCR using the HTBI primer set and the Qiagen OneStep RT-PCR kit. TCRdb itself trimmed the public reads at Q25 with fastp, ran MiXCR and retained productive beta chains. When rows share a CDR3 protein, they turn into one entry using the most common DNA and genes. The sample table contains roughly 290,000 distinct CDR3 sequences; only one count was recorded for about an eighth of them. Roughly 7.5% of the sample is held by the ten biggest clonotypes. Sequencing was done on a sample of blood. The receptors originated from a woman under 40 with Graves' hyperthyroidism that later progressed to Graves' ophthalmopathy.

This clonotype was counted ten times or more. The chain carries TRBV6-1 and TRBJ2-7; weak D call: TRBD1 (5 bases). This CDR3 has 13 amino acids. CDR1 is MNHNS and CDR2 is SASEGT in the germline V gene. Trimming took off 10 bases at V and 0 bases at J, with 13 bases between the two ends. Here the CDR3 reads CATLDNLSYEQYF. The CDR3 region has the DNA TGTGCCACCCTGGACAACCTCTCCTACGAGCAGTACTTC.

The V call is TRBV10-3, the J call TRBJ2-3, with 12 nucleotides matching TRBD1. This CDR3 spans 15 amino acids. The junction had 5 bases not matched to a gene; V was cut back by 4 bases and J by 6 bases. Germline V gives CDR1 ENHRY, CDR2 SYGVKD. The CDR3: CAISGGTGGLDTQYF. The CDR3 region has the DNA TGTGCCATCAGTGGAGGGACAGGGGGCCTGGATACGCAGTATTTT.

This clonotype was seen more than once but under ten times. In DNA, the CDR3 is TGTGCCAGCAGCCAGCGGGGAGGGCTCCTCCCAGATACGCAGTATTTT. This codes for CASSQRGGLLPDTQYF. V usage is TRBV27 and J usage is TRBJ2-3; 7 bases are shared with TRBD2. Germline trimming cut 6 bases from V and 4 bases from J; bases unmatched to any gene: 13. This CDR3 has 16 residues. Looked up from germline, CDR1 is MNHEY and CDR2 is SMNVEV (reference sequence).

This clonotype was seen at least ten times. The chain recombines TRBV7-8 with TRBJ2-1; D unresolved. Germline lookup yields CDR1 SGHVS and CDR2 FQNEAQ. V lost 5 bases and J lost 5, with 10 bases in between. The CDR3 runs 13 residues. The CDR3 is CASSPIIHNEQFF. The CDR3 DNA sequence: TGTGCCAGCAGCCCTATCATACACAATGAGCAGTTCTTC. Full variable domain (missing parts from reference TRBV7-8 and TRBJ2-1): GAGVSQSPRYKVAKRGQDVALRCDPISGHVSLFWYQQALGQGPEFLTYFQNEAQLDKSGLPSDRFFAERPEGSVSTLKIQRTQQEDSAVYLCASSPIIHNEQFFGPGTRLTVL.

The J gene is TRBJ2-7, the V gene TRBV19; D is uncertain. This CDR3 comprises 12 residues. Germline-derived CDR1 and CDR2 are LNHDA and SQIVND (reference sequence). The germline V and J ends were trimmed by 7 bases and 5 bases, with 12 bases remaining between them. CDR3 coding DNA: TGTGCCAGTACCCGGAAGTTTCACGAGCAGTACTTC. Its translation is CASTRKFHEQYF.

V is TRBV19 and J is TRBJ1-2; D ambiguous. The germline V gene encodes CDR1 LNHDA and CDR2 SQIVND (reference sequence). Trimming removed 1 base from V and 4 bases from J, with 10 bases in between. This CDR3 is built from 14 residues. The CDR3 reads CASSIAGTLYGYTF. CDR3 bases: TGTGCCAGTAGTATAGCCGGAACCCTCTATGGCTACACCTTC.

This clonotype was seen only a few times. V usage is TRBV15 and J usage is TRBJ1-2, with a tentative D call TRBD1 (5 bases). Trimming shortened V by 1 base and J by 6 bases, and 12 bases separated the two germline ends. Germline V gene sequence: CDR1 LNHNV, CDR2 YYDKDF (reference sequence). The CDR3 sequence is 14 residues long. The CDR3 loop reads CATSRGDLKDGYTF. CDR3 in DNA: TGTGCCACCAGCAGAGGGGACTTAAAGGATGGCTACACCTTC.

The rearrangement uses TRBV29-1 and TRBJ2-7; 7 bases are a match to TRBD2. The CDR3 runs 13 residues. Germline V lookup: CDR1 SQVTM, CDR2 ANQGSEA. V trimming: 5 bases; J trimming: 4 bases; junction bases outside the gene matches: 8. Here the CDR3 reads CSVIQRDLYEQYF. The CDR3 region has the DNA TGCAGCGTTATCCAGCGGGACCTTTACGAGCAGTACTTC.

This clonotype has a handful of counts. The chain carries TRBV9 and TRBJ2-1, with D perhaps TRBD2 (5 bases). Trimming removed 3 bases from V and 8 bases from J, with 18 bases in between. The CDR3 spans 15 residues. Germline-derived CDR1 and CDR2 are SGDLS and YYNGEE. Written as DNA, the CDR3 is TGTGCCAGCAGCGCAGGCACTAGACTGGTTTATGAGCAGTTCTTC. It encodes CASSAGTRLVYEQFF. The entire variable domain, with the rest obtained from reference TRBV9 and TRBJ2-1, is as follows: DSGVTQTPKHLITATGQRVTLRCSPRSGDLSVYWYQQSLDQGLQFLIQYYNGEERAKGNILERFSAQQFPDLHSELNLSSLELGDSALYFCASSAGTRLVYEQFFGPGTRLTVL.

In its sample, this clonotype was seen a few times. The chain joins TRBV5-4 to TRBJ2-1; TRBD1 aligns across 8 bases. The CDR3 has 16 amino acids. V gave up 4 bases and J gave up 0 bases; unmatched junction bases: 6. Looked up from germline, CDR1 is SGHNT and CDR2 is YYREEE (reference sequence). CDR3 in amino acids: CASSPGTGSSYNEQFF. The CDR3 coding sequence is TGTGCCAGCAGCCCCGGGACAGGTTCCTCCTACAATGAGCAGTTCTTC.

The sample holds many counts of this clonotype. This chain joins TRBV6-2 or TRBV6-3 and TRBJ2-1; no reliable D call. CDR1 and CDR2 from the germline V gene are MNHEY and SVGEGT. V was pared by 7 bases and J by 10 bases, with 11 bases between. The CDR3 covers 11 residues. CDR3 DNA sequence: TGTGCCAGCAAAATAGTCGACGAGCAGTTCTTC. Translation gives CASKIVDEQFF.

This clonotype was counted at least ten times. The chain links TRBV5-1 to TRBJ2-7; TRBD2 is a possible D gene (5 bases). Germline V gives CDR1 SGHRS, CDR2 YFSETQ. This CDR3 spans 12 amino acids. Trimming shortened V by 3 bases and J by 6 bases, and 10 bases separated the two germline ends. CDR3 region: CASSSDSAEQYF. The CDR3 DNA reads TGCGCCAGCAGCTCGGACTCCGCCGAGCAGTACTTC. Looking up the rest from reference TRBV5-1 and TRBJ2-7 gives the full variable domain: KAGVTQTPRYLIKTRGQQVTLSCSPISGHRSVSWYQQTPGQGLQFLFEYFSETQRNKGNFPGRFSGRQFSNSRSEMNVSTLELGDSALYLCASSSDSAEQYFGPGTRLTVT.

This clonotype was seen at least ten times. The rearrangement links TRBV6-1 to TRBJ1-1; TRBD1 matches 7 bases. Germline assignment: CDR1 MNHNS and CDR2 SASEGT. The CDR3 is 16 amino acids. V shed 10 bases, J shed 0 bases, and the junction held 14 bases outside the gene matches. The CDR3 region is CATRMRQGRVNTEAFF. For the CDR3, the DNA is TGTGCCACCCGTATGAGACAGGGTCGTGTGAACACTGAAGCTTTCTTT.

This clonotype appeared many times. The rearrangement uses TRBV7-3 and TRBJ2-5; 9 bases are shared with TRBD2. This CDR3 comprises 14 residues. The V gene's germline CDR1 is SGHTA and CDR2 FQGTGA. V lost 8 bases, J lost 5 bases, and 9 bases stayed unmatched. CDR3 DNA sequence: TGTGCCAGCTCGGCGGGAGGGCCGCAGGAGACCCAGTACTTC. Translated: CASSAGGPQETQYF.

This clonotype came up a few times. The chain has TRBV4-2 and TRBJ2-7, with 12 bases identical to TRBD2. There are 16 residues in the CDR3. Germline CDR1 and CDR2: LGHNA and YNFKEQ. The V segment lost 1 base and the J segment 2 bases; nucleotides outside the gene matches: 3. The CDR3 here is CASSQGLAGGPYEQYF. The CDR3 DNA reads as TGTGCCAGCAGCCAAGGGCTAGCGGGAGGGCCCTACGAGCAGTACTTC.

This clonotype occurred once. The junction departs from germline at one end; a sequencing error may be responsible. The chain joins TRBV15 to TRBJ1-5, with D perhaps TRBD1 (5 bases). Germline lookup yields CDR1 LNHNV and CDR2 YYDKDF (reference sequence). The CDR3 sequence is 14 residues long. CDR3: CATSWGISSQPQHF. The CDR3 nucleotides are TGTGCCACCAGCTGGGGGATCAGCAGTCAGCCCCAGCATTTT.

V and J are TRBV15 and TRBJ1-2, with D possibly matching TRBD1 (5 bases). Germline loops: CDR1 LNHNV, CDR2 YYDKDF (reference sequence). The ends were cut back, 3 bases at V and 4 bases at J, with 15 bases in the middle. The CDR3 totals 15 residues. The CDR3 DNA reads as TGTGCCACCAGCAGTTCAAACCAGGGCCCCTATGGCTACACCTTC. This translates into CATSSSNQGPYGYTF.

This clonotype was picked up many times. The chain carries TRBV27 and TRBJ2-2, with 9 bases identical to TRBD2. The CDR3 runs 17 residues. V was pared by 5 bases and J by 1 base, with 8 bases of the junction left unmatched. Germline CDR1 reads MNHEY; CDR2 reads SMNVEV (reference sequence). The CDR3, as DNA: TGTGCCAGCAGTCTCCCGGGACTAGCTGAGAACACCGGGGAGCTGTTTTTT. Its translation is CASSLPGLAENTGELFF.

Many counts were recorded for this clonotype. This chain connects TRBV2 to TRBJ1-1, with D uncertain. Looked up from germline, CDR1 is SNHLY and CDR2 is FYNNEI. This CDR3 has 13 amino acids. V lost 4 bases to trimming and J lost 1 base, with 7 bases between them. The chain's CDR3 is CASSVMGNTEAFF. The CDR3 DNA reads TGTGCCAGCAGTGTGATGGGGAACACTGAAGCTTTCTTT.

A few counts support this clonotype. The chain joins TRBV5-6 to TRBJ1-2, with a tentative D call TRBD1 (5 bases). The V and J ends lost 4 bases and 0 bases respectively, with 16 bases between them. The CDR3 contains 16 residues. Looked up from germline, CDR1 is SGHDT and CDR2 is YYEEEE. As DNA, the CDR3 is TGTGCCAGCAGCCCCCGCCCGGGGGTTACTAACTATGGCTACACCTTC. This translates into CASSPRPGVTNYGYTF.

The sample holds many counts of this clonotype. The chain recombines TRBV6-1 with TRBJ1-2; TRBD1 agrees at 7 bases. Losses at the gene ends were 4 bases for V and 4 bases for J; bases not matched to a gene: 0. The CDR3 has 12 residues. In germline, CDR1 is MNHNS, CDR2 SASEGT. The CDR3 loop is CASSGTGYGYTF. The CDR3 nucleotides are TGTGCCAGCAGTGGGACAGGCTATGGCTACACCTTC.

The chain links TRBV5-4 to TRBJ1-6, with unresolved D. V was clipped by 8 bases and J by 4 bases, with 7 bases between them. This CDR3 is built from 12 residues. Germline V CDR1 and CDR2: SGHNT, YYREEE (reference sequence). In nucleotides, the CDR3 is TGTGCCAGTCAGAGTTATAATTCACCCCTCCACTTT. Translating it yields CASQSYNSPLHF.

V usage is TRBV28 and J usage is TRBJ2-2; TRBD2 aligns across 11 bases. This CDR3 region has 15 residues. J was trimmed by 3 bases and V by 5 bases; bases with no gene match: 2. Germline-derived CDR1 and CDR2 are MDHEN and SYDVKM. Here the CDR3 reads CASSLLAGDTGELFF. CDR3 nucleotide sequence: TGTGCCAGCAGTCTACTAGCGGGAGACACCGGGGAGCTGTTTTTT.

The gene calls are TRBV7-2 and TRBJ2-7; 8 bases map to TRBD1. Trimming removed 3 bases from V and 5 bases from J; junction bases left unmatched: 9. This CDR3 contains 15 residues. In germline, CDR1 is SGHTA, CDR2 FQGNSA. The CDR3 sequence: CASSFPGQALNEQYF. In DNA, the CDR3 is TGTGCCAGCAGCTTCCCGGGACAGGCTCTTAACGAGCAGTACTTC.

J is TRBJ2-1 and V is TRBV9; 8 bases map to TRBD2. This CDR3 is 16 amino acids long. Germline V gene data show CDR1 as SGDLS and CDR2 as YYNGEE. V gave up 0 bases and J gave up 10 bases; unmatched junction bases: 12. This chain's CDR3 is CASSVDGTSKSREQFF. In DNA, the CDR3 is TGTGCCAGCAGCGTAGATGGGACTAGTAAGTCCCGAGAGCAGTTCTTC.

The rearrangement joins TRBV15 to TRBJ1-2; TRBD1 agrees at 9 bases. In germline, CDR1 is LNHNV, CDR2 YYDKDF (reference sequence). V lost 1 base to trimming and J lost 6 bases; unmatched junction nucleotides: 0. CDR3 length: 13 amino acids. CDR3: CATSRGTGDGYTF. DNA for the CDR3: TGTGCCACCAGCAGAGGGACAGGGGATGGCTACACCTTC.

The table lists this clonotype with many counts. J is TRBJ2-3 and V is TRBV7-2; D might be TRBD2 (5 bases). The V and J ends lost 2 bases and 0 bases respectively, with 9 bases between them. The CDR3 sequence is 15 residues long. CDR1 is SGHTA, CDR2 FQGNSA, per germline. CDR3 nucleotides: TGTGCCAGCAGCTTACAAGGACTTAGCACAGATACGCAGTATTTT. Amino acid sequence: CASSLQGLSTDTQYF.

At least ten counts were recorded for this clonotype. J is TRBJ2-7 and V is TRBV3-1; 10 bases line up with TRBD2. Germline assignment: CDR1 LGHDT and CDR2 YNNKEL (reference sequence). V gave up 3 bases and J gave up 1 base; unmatched junction bases: 6. The CDR3 extends over 16 amino acids. CDR3 coding DNA: TGTGCCAGCAGCCAGGCCTTAGCGGGAGGTTCCTACGAGCAGTACTTC. This gives the protein CASSQALAGGSYEQYF.

The table lists this clonotype with many counts. This chain connects TRBV20-1 to TRBJ1-2, with a possible D match to TRBD1 (6 bases). This CDR3 spans 16 amino acids. In germline, CDR1 is DFQATT, CDR2 SNEGSKA (reference sequence). V lost 2 bases and J 4 bases, leaving 20 bases between the germline ends. The CDR3 bases are TGCAGTGCTAGATTCTTCTTAGTTACAGGGACCTATGGCTACACCTTC. It codes for CSARFFLVTGTYGYTF.

This clonotype has just a few counts. The gene calls are TRBV7-2 and TRBJ2-7, with 7 bases matching TRBD1. Germline CDR1 and CDR2: SGHTA and FQGNSA. The V gene end was trimmed by 5 bases and the J gene end by 5 bases; junction bases not matched to a gene: 9. The CDR3 has 14 amino acids. CDR3 bases: TGTGCCAGCAGCCCACAGGGGACGGGCGACGAGCAGTACTTC. This encodes CASSPQGTGDEQYF.